The rows below give T cell receptor beta chains drawn from one sample of a study of technical replicates of blood from several donors. TCRdb keeps only in-frame clones here, not all; method: immunoSEQ multiplex PCR. The profile shows roughly 90,000 clones, 90% to 96% of them singletons. The sample was T cells isolated from PBMCs. The receptor source for this set is a human donor in good health. Each CDR3 is given without its conserved first and last residue.

cdr3_aa j_call v_call
ASRTGTEGAF TRBJ1-1 TRBV5-1
ASSGQGYEKLF TRBJ1-4 TRBV13
ASSNLPTQAESYNEQF TRBJ2-1 TRBV2
ASSTNRAEKLF TRBJ1-4 TRBV19
ASSPGQGAYEQY TRBJ2-7 TRBV5-4
ASSQDHGGYTDTQY TRBJ2-3 TRBV4-1
ASFGDTAYGYT TRBJ1-2 TRBV28
ASSPRGQGDYEQY TRBJ2-7 TRBV4-3
ASSFDNSYEQY TRBJ2-7 TRBV7-9
ASSLIAATSYNEQF TRBJ2-1 TRBV7-9
ASSMGQGIETQY TRBJ2-5 TRBV19
ASSGWTGHDIYTQY TRBJ2-5 TRBV5-4
ASSSNRDGTEAF TRBJ1-1 TRBV11-2
ASSRLAGGAF TRBJ1-1 TRBV27
AISESIGAERYNEQF TRBJ2-1 TRBV10-3
ASPLSYNEQF TRBJ2-1 TRBV2
ASSESFVDCH TRBJ1-2 TRBV6-1
ASSLRLAGGIGELF TRBJ2-2 TRBV7-2
ASNQGTEAF TRBJ1-1 TRBV27
ASSGAYLNEQF TRBJ2-1 TRBV13
ASSWDSNYGYT TRBJ1-2 TRBV6-5
ASSFMGLPSYEQY TRBJ2-7 TRBV7-8
ASSQDGLNYGYT TRBJ1-2 TRBV4-3
ASRYRGNYGYT TRBJ1-2 TRBV27
ASSLSLGANYGYT TRBJ1-2 TRBV7-9
ASNTGYNQPQH TRBJ1-5 TRBV2
ASSLGVDNGYT TRBJ1-2 TRBV7-8
ASSQDYIADTQY TRBJ2-3 TRBV4-2
ASSYSPIQELF TRBJ1-4 TRBV6-6
ASSFERLARDTQY TRBJ2-3 TRBV28
SARAGEQF TRBJ2-1 TRBV20-1
ASSSLGAEDTQY TRBJ2-3 TRBV27
ASSPRTGIDEQY TRBJ2-7 TRBV7-9
ASSQVNRGRRNTGELF TRBJ2-2 TRBV4-1
ASSLGQLYEQY TRBJ2-7 TRBV5-6
ASSLALGPYTGELF TRBJ2-2 TRBV5-1
ASSPQIQVVVEKLF TRBJ1-4 TRBV9
ASSLRRGGQPQH TRBJ1-5 TRBV27
ASRPNRPGDTEAF TRBJ1-1 TRBV11-3
SVEGWSGGRTYEQY TRBJ2-7 TRBV29-1
ATGQGRGEQF TRBJ2-1 TRBV15
ASSVVSSSYEQY TRBJ2-7 TRBV9
ASSSSGGAYEQY TRBJ2-7 TRBV5-6
ASSISTSGSSYNEQF TRBJ2-1 TRBV19
ASSRTEDEQF TRBJ2-1 TRBV6-5
ASSYSEENTEAF TRBJ1-1 TRBV6-5
ASSTSGRNSFYNEQF TRBJ2-1 TRBV5-1
SVELGQGITYEQY TRBJ2-7 TRBV29-1
ASRGISGARANEKLF TRBJ1-4 TRBV5-6
ASSLGQPTYEQY TRBJ2-7 TRBV9
ASSQGQGGYGYT TRBJ1-2 TRBV14
AISDSYEQY TRBJ2-7 TRBV10-3
AWSVPGVEQY TRBJ2-7 TRBV30
ASSFGGWTDTQY TRBJ2-3 TRBV11-2